This T cell receptor (beta chain) was sequenced for a study of Ad26.COV2.S vaccination and SARS-CoV-2 variants. Using immunoSEQ multiplex PCR, the repertoire was profiled, and TCRdb retains in-frame clones only, with some absent. This table holds about 350,000 clones, about 90% found once. CDR3 length: 17 amino acids. V was clipped by 5 bases and J by 4 bases, with 20 bases between them. Germline CDR1 reads MNHNY; CDR2 reads SVGAGI (reference sequence). The sequencing used peripheral blood, collected after recovery from COVID-19. J is TRBJ2-2 and V is TRBV6-6; D is possibly TRBD2 (6 bases). This TCR was recovered from a human donor who had recovered from COVID-19. CDR3 coding DNA: TGTGCCAGCAGTCGGTGGGGACTTAGCATCCTCACCGGGGAGCTGTTTTTT. It translates to CASSRWGLSILTGELFF.